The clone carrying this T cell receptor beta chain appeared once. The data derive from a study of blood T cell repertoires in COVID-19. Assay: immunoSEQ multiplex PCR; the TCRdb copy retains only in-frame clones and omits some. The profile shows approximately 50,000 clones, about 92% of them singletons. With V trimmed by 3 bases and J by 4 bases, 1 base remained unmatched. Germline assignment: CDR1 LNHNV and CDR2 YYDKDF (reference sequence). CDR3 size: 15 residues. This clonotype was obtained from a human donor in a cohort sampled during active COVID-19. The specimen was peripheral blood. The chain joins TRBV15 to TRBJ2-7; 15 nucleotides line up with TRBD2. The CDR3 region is CATSSGLAGGYEQYF. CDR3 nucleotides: TGTGCCACCAGCAGCGGACTAGCGGGAGGGTACGAGCAGTACTTC.